The 30 T cell receptor beta chains below come from one sample, sequenced in a study of identical twins. TCRdb independently ran MiXCR on the 5' RACE reads; one entry per CDR3 protein. Of a few hundred thousand distinct CDR3 sequences listed, approximately 10% are singletons. The sample was memory T cells sorted from blood. The origin of the receptors is a man in his fifties or sixties in good health.

This clonotype was observed a handful of times. This chain connects TRBV30 to TRBJ1-5, with D tentatively TRBD1 (5 bases). The CDR3 has 14 residues. Germline V lookup: CDR1 GTSNPN, CDR2 SVGIG (reference sequence). V was clipped by 2 bases and J by 2 bases, with 10 bases between them. The CDR3 protein is CAWSKGVGNQPQHF. CDR3 nucleotides: TGTGCCTGGAGTAAAGGGGTGGGCAATCAGCCCCAGCATTTT.

At least ten counts were recorded for this clonotype. This sequence joins TRBV5-1 and TRBJ2-2, with a weak D call TRBD2 (5 bases). Trimming took 0 bases from V and 4 from J, leaving 10 bases between them. CDR1 and CDR2 from the germline V gene are SGHRS and YFSETQ. The CDR3 extends over 15 amino acids. The DNA of the CDR3 is TGCGCCAGCAGCTTGGTCGGGAAGGGCACCGGGGAGCTGTTTTTT. Translated: CASSLVGKGTGELFF.

This clonotype turned up a few times. The V call is TRBV6-1, the J call TRBJ2-7; 11 bases line up with TRBD2. Germline V gene data show CDR1 as MNHNS and CDR2 as SASEGT. V shed 6 bases and J 0 bases; nucleotides not matched to a gene: 7. This CDR3 region has 16 residues. The DNA of the CDR3 is TGTGCCAGCAGCCGGGGACTAGCGGAGCCCTCCTACGAGCAGTACTTC. This codes for CASSRGLAEPSYEQYF.

This clonotype was seen a handful of times. This chain links TRBV20-1 with TRBJ2-1; 15 bases fit TRBD2. The CDR3 contains 18 residues. V was pared by 6 bases and J by 7 bases, with 16 bases of the junction left unmatched. Germline loops: CDR1 DFQATT, CDR2 SNEGSKA (reference sequence). CDR3 in amino acids: CSAALQLGTSGRRNEQFF. CDR3 bases: TGCAGTGCCGCTTTACAACTAGGGACTAGCGGGAGGAGGAATGAGCAGTTCTTC.

The table lists this clonotype with many counts. The V call is TRBV6-1, the J call TRBJ1-3; D uncertain. The CDR3 runs to 14 residues. Germline V gives CDR1 MNHNS, CDR2 SASEGT. Trimming took off 7 bases at V and 0 bases at J, with 10 bases between the two ends. In nucleotides, the CDR3 is TGTGCCAGCACTACGGCCTACTCTGGAAACACCATATATTTT. Its translation: CASTTAYSGNTIYF.

J is TRBJ2-3 and V is TRBV24-1; TRBD2 agrees at 8 bases. The CDR3 is 16 amino acids. With 4 bases clipped from V and 1 base from J, the junction kept 6 bases outside the gene matches. Germline-derived CDR1 and CDR2 are KGHDR and SFDVKD. Here the CDR3 DNA reads TGTGCCACCAGTGACTCCGGGACTAGAGGCACAGATACGCAGTATTTT. It specifies CATSDSGTRGTDTQYF.

The rearrangement uses TRBV20-1 and TRBJ1-4; no definite D call. CDR1 and CDR2 from the germline V gene are DFQATT and SNEGSKA (reference sequence). This CDR3 has 12 residues. Trimming removed 1 base from V and 8 bases from J, with 8 bases in between. CDR3 in DNA: TGCAGTGCTAGAGTCCCGAGGGAAAAACTGTTTTTT. This translates into CSARVPREKLFF.

In this sample, this clonotype turned up many times. J is TRBJ2-5 and V is TRBV5-1; D is unclear. Germline assignment: CDR1 SGHRS and CDR2 YFSETQ. The CDR3 is made up of 13 amino acids. Deletions cut 0 bases from V and 2 bases from J, with 5 bases between. The CDR3 spells CASSLGVQETQYF. As DNA, the CDR3 is TGCGCCAGCAGCTTGGGGGTTCAAGAGACCCAGTACTTC. Based on the CDR3 plus reference TRBV5-1 and TRBJ2-5, the full variable domain is KAGVTQTPRYLIKTRGQQVTLSCSPISGHRSVSWYQQTPGQGLQFLFEYFSETQRNKGNFPGRFSGRQFSNSRSEMNVSTLELGDSALYLCASSLGVQETQYFGPGTRLLVL.

This clonotype occurred a few times. The genes are TRBV11-2 and TRBJ2-5; maybe TRBD1 (6 bases). The CDR3 contains 15 residues. V was shortened by 5 bases and J by 1 base, with 14 bases between the two germline ends. Germline-derived CDR1 and CDR2 are SGHAT and FQNNGV. CDR3: CASSPGQLSQETQYF. CDR3 bases: TGTGCCAGCAGCCCTGGACAGCTGTCCCAAGAGACCCAGTACTTC.

There are many counts of this clonotype. The chain has TRBV25-1 and TRBJ1-5; the D is unclear. The CDR3 has 18 amino acids. Germline CDR1 and CDR2: MGHDK and SYGVNS. V was cut by 5 bases and J by 2 bases, with 22 bases left in between. DNA for the CDR3: TGTGCCAGCAGTACTTCCCCGGCTCGAGGAAGGGGCAATCAGCCCCAGCATTTT. Encoded protein: CASSTSPARGRGNQPQHF.

This clonotype was found many times. The chain joins TRBV24-1 to TRBJ2-2; 9 bases map to TRBD1. Per the germline V gene, CDR1 is KGHDR and CDR2 is SFDVKD. Losses at the gene ends were 3 bases for V and 7 bases for J; bases not matched to a gene: 8. This CDR3 is built from 16 residues. CDR3 in amino acids: CATSDTGQGGVGELFF. CDR3 sequence (DNA): TGTGCCACCAGTGATACGGGACAGGGAGGAGTCGGGGAGCTGTTTTTT.

The chain recombines TRBV5-1 with TRBJ2-5, with TRBD2 matching 14 bases. Unmatched junction bases numbered 2, after V lost 3 bases and J lost 1 base. Germline loops: CDR1 SGHRS, CDR2 YFSETQ. This CDR3 is 16 amino acids long. The DNA for the CDR3 is TGCGCCAGCAGCTCAGGACTAGCGGGGGGCCAAGAGACCCAGTACTTC. Translation: CASSSGLAGGQETQYF.

This clonotype appeared many times. The CDR3 region is CASSTAGPAEKLFF. In DNA form, the CDR3 reads TGTGCCAGCAGCACAGCCGGGCCAGCAGAAAAACTGTTTTTT. This chain joins TRBV11-2 and TRBJ1-4, with D uncertain. Looked up from germline, CDR1 is SGHAT and CDR2 is FQNNGV. Trimming removed 5 bases at V and 8 bases at J, with 15 bases between. CDR3 length: 14 amino acids. The full variable domain, with the rest looked up from reference TRBV11-2 and TRBJ1-4, is EAGVAQSPRYKIIEKRQSVAFWCNPISGHATLYWYQQILGQGPKLLIQFQNNGVVDDSQLPKDRFSAERLKGVDSTLKIQPAKLEDSAVYLCASSTAGPAEKLFFGSGTQLSVL.

This clonotype was detected only a few times. The J gene is TRBJ1-2, the V gene TRBV28; no clear D. Per the germline V gene, CDR1 is MDHEN and CDR2 is SYDVKM. The CDR3 length is 13 residues. V lost 6 bases and J 5 bases, leaving 13 bases between the germline ends. Here the CDR3 reads CASSWDPEYGYTF. DNA of the CDR3: TGTGCCAGCAGCTGGGATCCGGAGTATGGCTACACCTTC.

V is TRBV30 and J is TRBJ2-1; D is perhaps TRBD2 (5 bases). The CDR3 covers 13 residues. Trimming shortened V by 4 bases and J by 6 bases, and 13 bases separated the two germline ends. Germline CDR1 GTSNPN, CDR2 SVGIG (reference sequence). Here the CDR3 reads CAWNEGPVNEQFF. CDR3 coding DNA: TGTGCCTGGAACGAGGGCCCGGTCAATGAGCAGTTCTTC.

This clonotype appeared many times. The CDR3, as DNA: TGTGCCAGCAGCCTCGATATACAGGGAAACAGGCCTCAGCCCCAGCATTTT. This translates into CASSLDIQGNRPQPQHF. The chain recombines TRBV7-2 with TRBJ1-5; D may be TRBD1 (6 bases). This CDR3 region has 17 residues. The V and J ends lost 5 bases and 6 bases respectively, with 23 bases between them. The germline V gene encodes CDR1 SGHTA and CDR2 FQGNSA.

The chain recombines TRBV5-1 with TRBJ2-5, with D possibly matching TRBD1 (6 bases). There are 15 residues in the CDR3. The V end was cut by 7 bases, the J end by 5 bases, with 21 bases between. Per the germline V gene, CDR1 is SGHRS and CDR2 is YFSETQ. CDR3 loop: CASGPAGVIPETQYF. The CDR3 nucleotides read TGCGCCAGCGGGCCGGCAGGGGTTATCCCGGAGACCCAGTACTTC.

The V and J genes are TRBV19 and TRBJ2-1; 9 nucleotides line up with TRBD2. V lost 4 bases, J lost 7 bases, and 17 bases stayed unmatched. Looked up from germline, CDR1 is LNHDA and CDR2 is SQIVND (reference sequence). The CDR3 sequence is 18 residues long. CDR3 bases: TGTGCCAGTAGTACTGTGAGCGGGGGGTCCGCCAGGGGGAATGAGCAGTTCTTC. This encodes CASSTVSGGSARGNEQFF.

This clonotype was seen a few times. CDR3 sequence: CASSLKGRGSWETQYF. CDR3 DNA sequence: TGTGCCAGCAGCTTAAAAGGGAGGGGTTCGTGGGAGACCCAGTACTTC. The V call is TRBV7-2, the J call TRBJ2-5, with TRBD2 matching over 7 bases. This CDR3 has 16 residues. The germline CDR1 and CDR2 sequences are SGHTA and FQGNSA. The J segment lost 5 bases and the V segment lost 2 bases, leaving 11 bases of the junction unmatched. Supplemented by reference TRBV7-2 and TRBJ2-5, the full variable domain reads GAGVSQSPSNKVTEKGKDVELRCDPISGHTALYWYRQSLGQGLEFLIYFQGNSAPDKSGLPSDRFSAERTGGSVSTLTIQRTQQEDSAVYLCASSLKGRGSWETQYFGPGTRLLVL.

This clonotype was counted ten times or more. The chain links TRBV6-2 or TRBV6-3 to TRBJ1-1, with D possibly matching TRBD1 (5 bases). Trimming left V 5 bases short and J 5 bases short, with 15 bases between. The CDR3 is 14 amino acids. The germline CDR1 and CDR2 sequences are MNHEY and SVGEGT. This CDR3 reads CASSTEKGQTEAFF. CDR3 nucleotides: TGTGCCAGCAGTACCGAGAAGGGGCAAACTGAAGCTTTCTTT.

This clonotype came up many times. This chain connects TRBV15 to TRBJ2-5; D remains unclear. Germline CDR1 reads LNHNV; CDR2 reads YYDKDF (reference sequence). Trimming took off 0 bases at V and 2 bases at J, with 19 bases between the two ends. The length of the CDR3 is 18 residues. CDR3 in DNA: TGTGCCACCAGCAGAGATATTGGGGTGCGTACCCGACAAGAGACCCAGTACTTC. Amino acid sequence: CATSRDIGVRTRQETQYF.

This clonotype was counted only a few times. The genes are TRBV2 and TRBJ2-7; possible D gene TRBD1, 6 bases. This CDR3 is 15 amino acids long. Trimming cost V 3 bases and J 0 bases, with 12 bases left between them. Germline V gives CDR1 SNHLY, CDR2 FYNNEI. The CDR3 nucleotides read TGTGCCAGCAGTGATCCAAGGGGGAGCTCCTACGAGCAGTACTTC. It yields the protein CASSDPRGSSYEQYF. The whole variable domain, remainder taken from reference TRBV2 and TRBJ2-7, is EPEVTQTPSHQVTQMGQEVILRCVPISNHLYFYWYRQILGQKVEFLVSFYNNEISEKSEIFDDQFSVERPDGSNFTLKIRSTKLEDSAMYFCASSDPRGSSYEQYFGPGTRLTVT.

This clonotype was observed a handful of times. This chain connects TRBV5-1 to TRBJ2-1, with 12 bases identical to TRBD2. The CDR3 spans 17 residues. Germline loops: CDR1 SGHRS, CDR2 YFSETQ. V shed 5 bases, J shed 6 bases, and the junction held 12 bases outside the gene matches. In DNA form, the CDR3 reads TGCGCCAGCAGATCGCCAGATCGGACTAGCGGGGTCAATGAGCAGTTCTTC. Translated: CASRSPDRTSGVNEQFF. Drawing the rest from reference TRBV5-1 and TRBJ2-1, the complete variable domain is KAGVTQTPRYLIKTRGQQVTLSCSPISGHRSVSWYQQTPGQGLQFLFEYFSETQRNKGNFPGRFSGRQFSNSRSEMNVSTLELGDSALYLCASRSPDRTSGVNEQFFGPGTRLTVL.

The rearrangement links TRBV11-2 to TRBJ1-1; no clear D gene. The CDR3 contains 14 residues. Germline values: CDR1 SGHAT, CDR2 FQNNGV. V lost 0 bases and J 3 bases, leaving 8 bases between the germline ends. DNA for the CDR3: TGTGCCAGCAGCTTAGACAGGTTGGACACTGAAGCTTTCTTT. Translation: CASSLDRLDTEAFF.

In its sample, this clonotype was seen many times. The rearrangement uses TRBV12-3 or TRBV12-4 and TRBJ2-7; possibly TRBD1 for D (5 bases). V was pared by 4 bases and J by 0 bases, with 13 bases between. CDR3 length: 15 amino acids. CDR3 nucleotides: TGTGCCAGCAGTTCCCTGTACAGGAGCTCCTACGAGCAGTACTTC. It encodes CASSSLYRSSYEQYF.

This clonotype showed up many times. The chain combines TRBV20-1 with TRBJ1-5, with unresolved D. CDR1 is DFQATT, CDR2 SNEGSKA, per germline (reference sequence). CDR3 length: 14 amino acids. V was pared by 3 bases and J by 6 bases, with 15 bases between. CDR3 amino acids: CSARESRGFQPQHF. The CDR3 coding sequence is TGCAGTGCTAGGGAAAGCCGTGGGTTTCAGCCCCAGCATTTT.

This clonotype was seen ten or more times. The chain recombines TRBV4-1 with TRBJ2-7; the match to TRBD2 covers 9 bases. V was pared by 1 base and J by 0 bases, with 7 bases of the junction left unmatched. Germline V gene data show CDR1 as MGHRA and CDR2 as YSYEKL. The CDR3 loop spans 17 amino acids. This CDR3 is CASSQVFPAGGSYEQYF. The DNA for the CDR3 is TGCGCCAGCAGCCAAGTGTTCCCAGCGGGAGGCTCCTACGAGCAGTACTTC.

This clonotype was seen a few times. The chain carries TRBV10-3 and TRBJ1-4; 8 positions agree with TRBD1. Losses at the gene ends were 3 bases for V and 0 bases for J; bases not matched to a gene: 3. The length of the CDR3 is 16 residues. The germline CDR1 and CDR2 sequences are ENHRY and SYGVKD. CDR3 protein: CAISDRGPTTNEKLFF. CDR3 in DNA: TGTGCCATCAGTGACAGGGGGCCAACAACTAATGAAAAACTGTTTTTT.

Ten or more counts support this clonotype. The genes are TRBV20-1 and TRBJ2-1; D possibly corresponds to TRBD2 (6 bases). Trimming took off 4 bases at V and 8 bases at J, with 18 bases between the two ends. There are 14 residues in the CDR3. Germline lookup yields CDR1 DFQATT and CDR2 SNEGSKA (reference sequence). CDR3 DNA: TGCAGTGCTAAAAGTGGGACTTTTGGCTATGAGCAGTTCTTC. Protein product: CSAKSGTFGYEQFF.

This clonotype was seen many times. V usage is TRBV24-1 and J usage is TRBJ2-1; TRBD2 matches 10 bases. Germline assignment: CDR1 KGHDR and CDR2 SFDVKD. V shed 3 bases and J 8 bases; nucleotides not matched to a gene: 9. The CDR3 sequence is 16 residues long. CDR3 sequence reads: CATSDPGTSDLDEQFF. The CDR3 coding sequence is TGTGCCACCAGTGATCCCGGGACTAGCGACCTCGATGAGCAGTTCTTC.